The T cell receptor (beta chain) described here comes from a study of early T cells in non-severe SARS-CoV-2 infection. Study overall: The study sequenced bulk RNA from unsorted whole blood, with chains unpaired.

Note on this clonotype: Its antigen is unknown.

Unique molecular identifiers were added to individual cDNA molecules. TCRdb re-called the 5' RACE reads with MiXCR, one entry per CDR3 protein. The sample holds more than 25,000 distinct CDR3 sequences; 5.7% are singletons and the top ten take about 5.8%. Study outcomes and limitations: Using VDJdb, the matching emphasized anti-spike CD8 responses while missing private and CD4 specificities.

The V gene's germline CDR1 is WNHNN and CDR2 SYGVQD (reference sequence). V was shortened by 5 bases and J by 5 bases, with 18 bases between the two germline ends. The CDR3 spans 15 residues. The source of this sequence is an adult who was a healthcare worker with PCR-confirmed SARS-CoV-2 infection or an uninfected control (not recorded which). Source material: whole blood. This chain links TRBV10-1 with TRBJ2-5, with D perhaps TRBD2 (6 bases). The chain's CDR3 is CASSTGGSRWETQYF. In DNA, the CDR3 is TGCGCCAGCAGTACTGGGGGGTCCCGTTGGGAGACCCAGTACTTC.